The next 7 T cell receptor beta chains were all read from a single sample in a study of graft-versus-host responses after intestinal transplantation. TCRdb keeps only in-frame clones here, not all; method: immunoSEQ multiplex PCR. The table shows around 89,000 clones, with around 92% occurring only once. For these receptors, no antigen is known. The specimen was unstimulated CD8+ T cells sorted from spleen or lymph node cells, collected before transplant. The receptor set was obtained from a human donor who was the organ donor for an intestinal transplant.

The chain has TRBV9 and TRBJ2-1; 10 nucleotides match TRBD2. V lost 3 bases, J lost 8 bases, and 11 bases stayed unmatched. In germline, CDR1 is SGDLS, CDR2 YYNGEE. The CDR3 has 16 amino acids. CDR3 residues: CASSGSGTSAWDEQFF. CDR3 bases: TGTGCCAGCAGCGGGTCCGGGACTAGCGCATGGGATGAGCAGTTCTTC.

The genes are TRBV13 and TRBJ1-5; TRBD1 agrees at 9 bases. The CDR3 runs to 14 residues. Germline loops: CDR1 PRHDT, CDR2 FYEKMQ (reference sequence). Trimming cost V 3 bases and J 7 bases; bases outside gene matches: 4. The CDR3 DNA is TGTGCCAGCAGCTTGACAGGGGGAAACCAGCCCCAGCATTTT. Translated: CASSLTGGNQPQHF.

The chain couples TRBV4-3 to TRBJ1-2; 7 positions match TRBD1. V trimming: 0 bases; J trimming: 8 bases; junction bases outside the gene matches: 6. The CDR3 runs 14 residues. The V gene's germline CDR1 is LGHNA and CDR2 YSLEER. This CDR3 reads CASSQERQGRGYTF. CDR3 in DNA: TGCGCCAGCAGCCAAGAAAGACAGGGTAGAGGCTACACCTTC.

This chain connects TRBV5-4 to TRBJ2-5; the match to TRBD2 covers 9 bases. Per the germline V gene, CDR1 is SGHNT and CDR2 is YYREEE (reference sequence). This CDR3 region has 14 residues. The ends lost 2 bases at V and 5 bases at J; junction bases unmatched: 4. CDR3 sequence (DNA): TGTGCCAGCAGCTTCGGCGGGGGGGCCGAGACCCAGTACTTC. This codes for CASSFGGGAETQYF.

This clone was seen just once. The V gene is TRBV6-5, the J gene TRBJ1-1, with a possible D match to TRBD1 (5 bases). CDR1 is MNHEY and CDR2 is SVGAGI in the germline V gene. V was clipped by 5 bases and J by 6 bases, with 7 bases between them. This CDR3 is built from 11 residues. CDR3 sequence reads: CASSPGSEAFF. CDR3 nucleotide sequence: TGTGCCAGCAGTCCAGGGTCTGAAGCTTTCTTT.

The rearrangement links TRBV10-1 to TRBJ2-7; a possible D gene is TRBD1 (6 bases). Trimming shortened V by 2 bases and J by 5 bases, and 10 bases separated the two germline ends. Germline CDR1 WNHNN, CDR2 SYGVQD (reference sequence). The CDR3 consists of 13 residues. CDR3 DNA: TGCGCCAGCAGTGAGGGACAGACCCACGAGCAGTACTTC. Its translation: CASSEGQTHEQYF.

The CDR3 bases are TGTGCCAGCAGTGACCCCCGTCCTAGCGGGGGGGCCGGGGAGCAGTTCTTC. Translating gives CASSDPRPSGGAGEQFF. The chain couples TRBV2 to TRBJ2-1, with 12 bases fitting TRBD2. Germline CDR1 SNHLY, CDR2 FYNNEI. V shed 3 bases, J shed 10 bases, and the junction held 13 bases outside the gene matches. The CDR3 length is 17 residues. Full variable domain (outside the CDR3, taken from reference TRBV2 and TRBJ2-1): EPEVTQTPSHQVTQMGQEVILRCVPISNHLYFYWYRQILGQKVEFLVSFYNNEISEKSEIFDDQFSVERPDGSNFTLKIRSTKLEDSAMYFCASSDPRPSGGAGEQFFGPGTRLTVL.